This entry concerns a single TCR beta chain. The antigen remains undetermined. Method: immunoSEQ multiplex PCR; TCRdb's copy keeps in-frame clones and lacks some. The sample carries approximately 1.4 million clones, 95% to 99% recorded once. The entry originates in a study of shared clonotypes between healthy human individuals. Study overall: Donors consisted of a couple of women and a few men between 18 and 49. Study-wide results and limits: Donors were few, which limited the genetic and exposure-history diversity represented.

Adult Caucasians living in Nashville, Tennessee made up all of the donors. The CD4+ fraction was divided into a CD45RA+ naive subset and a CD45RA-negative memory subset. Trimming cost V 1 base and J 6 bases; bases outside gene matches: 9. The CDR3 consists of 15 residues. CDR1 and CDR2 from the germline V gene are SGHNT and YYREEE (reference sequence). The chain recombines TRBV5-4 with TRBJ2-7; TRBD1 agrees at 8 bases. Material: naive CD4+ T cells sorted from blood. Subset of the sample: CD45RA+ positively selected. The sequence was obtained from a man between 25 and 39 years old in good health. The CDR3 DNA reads TGTGCCAGCAGCTTGAAGACAGGGGAGTTGCGCGAGCAGTACTTC. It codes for CASSLKTGELREQYF. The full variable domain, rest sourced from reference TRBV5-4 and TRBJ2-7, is ETGVTQSPTHLIKTRGQQVTLRCSSQSGHNTVSWYQQALGQGPQFIFQYYREEENGRGNFPPRFSGLQFPNYSSELNVNALELDDSALYLCASSLKTGELREQYFGPGTRLTVT.